The sequence of this T cell receptor (beta chain) was determined in a study of chronic HIV infection and antiretroviral therapy. CDR3 length: 12 amino acids. V was shortened by 6 bases and J by 2 bases, with 5 bases between the two germline ends. CDR1 and CDR2 from the germline V gene are MDHEN and SYDVKM. This clonotype has a single count. Each CDR3 protein is one row after TCRdb ran MiXCR on the 5' RACE reads. In the table there are about 38,000 distinct CDR3 sequences, approximately 7.4% of which are singletons. Material: peripheral blood. This TCR came from an adult who had HIV and had not received antiretroviral therapy, or was an uninfected healthy control (not recorded which). The J gene is TRBJ1-5, the V gene TRBV28; no reliable D call. The CDR3 region has the DNA TGTGCCAGCAGCCATGGCAATCAGCCCCAGCATTTT. It translates to CASSHGNQPQHF. The full variable domain, with the rest looked up from reference TRBV28 and TRBJ1-5, is DVKVTQSSRYLVKRTGEKVFLECVQDMDHENMFWYRQDPGLGLRLIYFSYDVKMKEKGDIPEGYSVSREKKERFSLILESASTNQTSMYLCASSHGNQPQHFGDGTRLSIL.